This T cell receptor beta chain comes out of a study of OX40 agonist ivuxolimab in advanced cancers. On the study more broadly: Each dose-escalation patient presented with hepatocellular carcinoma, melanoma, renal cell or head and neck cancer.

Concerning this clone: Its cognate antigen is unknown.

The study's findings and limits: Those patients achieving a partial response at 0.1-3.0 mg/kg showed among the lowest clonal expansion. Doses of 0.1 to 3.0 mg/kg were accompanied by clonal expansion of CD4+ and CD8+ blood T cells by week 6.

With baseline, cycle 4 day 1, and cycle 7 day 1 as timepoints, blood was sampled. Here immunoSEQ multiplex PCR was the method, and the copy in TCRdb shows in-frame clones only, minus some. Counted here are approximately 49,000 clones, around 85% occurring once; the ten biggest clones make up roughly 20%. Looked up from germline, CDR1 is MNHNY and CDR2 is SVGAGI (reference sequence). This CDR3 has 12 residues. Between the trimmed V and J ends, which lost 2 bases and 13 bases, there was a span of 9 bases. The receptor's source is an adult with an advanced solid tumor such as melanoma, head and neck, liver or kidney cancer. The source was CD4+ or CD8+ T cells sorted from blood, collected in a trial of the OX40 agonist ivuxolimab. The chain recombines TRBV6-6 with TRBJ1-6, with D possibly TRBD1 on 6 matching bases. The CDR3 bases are TGTGCCAGCAGTTACGGGGGCCTCCCCCTCCACTTT. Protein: CASSYGGLPLHF.